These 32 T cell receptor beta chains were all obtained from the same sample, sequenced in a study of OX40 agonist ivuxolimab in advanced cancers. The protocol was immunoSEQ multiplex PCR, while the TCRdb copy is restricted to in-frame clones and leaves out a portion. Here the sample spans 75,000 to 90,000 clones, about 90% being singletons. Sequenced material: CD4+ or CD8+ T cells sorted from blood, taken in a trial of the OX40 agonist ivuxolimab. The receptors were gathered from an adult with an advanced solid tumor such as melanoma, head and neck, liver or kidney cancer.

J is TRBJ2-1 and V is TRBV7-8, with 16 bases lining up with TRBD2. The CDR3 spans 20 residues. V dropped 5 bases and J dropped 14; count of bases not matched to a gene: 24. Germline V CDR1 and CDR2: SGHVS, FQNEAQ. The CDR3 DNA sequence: TGTGCCAGCAGCCCCTATCTTACGGGACTAGCGGGAGGGTGGTTCGATAGGGAGTTCTTC. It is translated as CASSPYLTGLAGGWFDREFF.

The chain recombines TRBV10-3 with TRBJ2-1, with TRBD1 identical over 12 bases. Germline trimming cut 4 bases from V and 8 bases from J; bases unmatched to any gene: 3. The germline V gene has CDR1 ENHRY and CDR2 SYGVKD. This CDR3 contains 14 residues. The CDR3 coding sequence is TGTGCCATCAGTGGCGGGACAGGGGGCTATGAGCAGTTCTTC. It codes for CAISGGTGGYEQFF.

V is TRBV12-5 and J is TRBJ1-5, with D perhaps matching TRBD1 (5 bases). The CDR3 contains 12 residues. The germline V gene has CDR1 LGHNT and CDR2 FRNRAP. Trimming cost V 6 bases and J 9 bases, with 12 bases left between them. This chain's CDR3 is CASGWDAAPQHF. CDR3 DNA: TGTGCTAGTGGCTGGGACGCGGCGCCCCAGCATTTT.

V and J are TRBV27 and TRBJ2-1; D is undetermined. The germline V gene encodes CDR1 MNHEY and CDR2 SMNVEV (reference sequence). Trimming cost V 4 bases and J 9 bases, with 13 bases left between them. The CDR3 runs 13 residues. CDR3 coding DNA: TGTGCCAGCAGTTCAACCCGACGTGGTGAGCAGTTCTTC. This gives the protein CASSSTRRGEQFF.

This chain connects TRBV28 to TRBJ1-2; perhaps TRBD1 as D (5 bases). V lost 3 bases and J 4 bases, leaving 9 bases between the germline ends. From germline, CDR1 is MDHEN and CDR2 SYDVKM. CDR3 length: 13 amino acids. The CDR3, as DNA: TGTGCCAGCAGTTTCCCAGGGTTCTATGGCTACACCTTC. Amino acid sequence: CASSFPGFYGYTF.

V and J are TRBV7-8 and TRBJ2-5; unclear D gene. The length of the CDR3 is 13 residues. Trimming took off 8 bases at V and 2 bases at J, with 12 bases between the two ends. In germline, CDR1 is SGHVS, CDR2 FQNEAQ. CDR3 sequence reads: CASPSPIQETQYF. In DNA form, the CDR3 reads TGTGCCAGCCCCTCCCCGATACAAGAGACCCAGTACTTC.

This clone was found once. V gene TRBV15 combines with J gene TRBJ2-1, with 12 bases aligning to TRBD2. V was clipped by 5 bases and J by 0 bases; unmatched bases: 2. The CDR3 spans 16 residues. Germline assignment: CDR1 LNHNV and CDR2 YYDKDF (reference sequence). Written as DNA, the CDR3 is TGTGCCACCAGCCGACTAGCGGGAGTCTCCTACAATGAGCAGTTCTTC. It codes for CATSRLAGVSYNEQFF.

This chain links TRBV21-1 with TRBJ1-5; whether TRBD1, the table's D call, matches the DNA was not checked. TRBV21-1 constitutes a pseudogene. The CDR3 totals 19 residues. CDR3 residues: CASSNQGDRGPYSNQPQHF. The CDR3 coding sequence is TGTGCCAGCAGCAATCAGGGTGATAGGGGGCCGTATAGCAATCAGCCCCAGCATTTT.

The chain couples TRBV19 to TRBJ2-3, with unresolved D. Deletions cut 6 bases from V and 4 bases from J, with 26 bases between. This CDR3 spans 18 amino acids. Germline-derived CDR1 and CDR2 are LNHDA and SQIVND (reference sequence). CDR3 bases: TGTGCCAGTAGCACAATACTCGCCATCGCCCGGGCGGCAGATACGCAGTATTTT. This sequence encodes CASSTILAIARAADTQYF. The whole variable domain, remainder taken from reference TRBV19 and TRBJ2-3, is DGGITQSPKYLFRKEGQNVTLSCEQNLNHDAMYWYRQDPGQGLRLIYYSQIVNDFQKGDIAEGYSVSREKKESFPLTVTSAQKNPTAFYLCASSTILAIARAADTQYFGPGTRLTVL.

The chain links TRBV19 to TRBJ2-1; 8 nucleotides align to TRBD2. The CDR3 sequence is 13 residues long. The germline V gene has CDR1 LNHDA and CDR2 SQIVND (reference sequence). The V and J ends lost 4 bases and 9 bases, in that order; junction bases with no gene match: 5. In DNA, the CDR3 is TGTGCCAGTAGTACGGGGGGGCATGGTGAGCAGTTCTTC. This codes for CASSTGGHGEQFF.

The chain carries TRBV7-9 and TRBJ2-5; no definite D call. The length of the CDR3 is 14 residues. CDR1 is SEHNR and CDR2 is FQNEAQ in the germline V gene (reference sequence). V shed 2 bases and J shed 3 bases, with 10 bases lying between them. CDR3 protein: CASSLWVSEETQYF. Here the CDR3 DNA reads TGTGCCAGCAGCTTATGGGTGAGCGAAGAGACCCAGTACTTC.

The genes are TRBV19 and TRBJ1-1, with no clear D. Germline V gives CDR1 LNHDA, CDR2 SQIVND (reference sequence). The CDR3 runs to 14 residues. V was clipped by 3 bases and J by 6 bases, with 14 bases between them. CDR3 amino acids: CASSIVLGWAEAFF. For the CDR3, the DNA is TGTGCCAGTAGTATTGTCCTAGGGTGGGCTGAAGCTTTCTTT.

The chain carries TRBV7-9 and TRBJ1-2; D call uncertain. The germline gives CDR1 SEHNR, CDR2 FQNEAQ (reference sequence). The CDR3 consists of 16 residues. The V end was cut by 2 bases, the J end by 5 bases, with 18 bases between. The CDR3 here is CASSLFGQEVVYGYTF. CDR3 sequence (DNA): TGTGCCAGCAGCTTATTTGGGCAGGAGGTGGTATATGGCTACACCTTC.

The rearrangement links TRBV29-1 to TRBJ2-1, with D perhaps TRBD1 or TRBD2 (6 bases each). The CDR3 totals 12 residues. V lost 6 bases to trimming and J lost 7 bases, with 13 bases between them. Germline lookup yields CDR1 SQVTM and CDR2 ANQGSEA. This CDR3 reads CSVPGAGNEQFF. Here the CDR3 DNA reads TGCAGCGTACCGGGGGCTGGAAATGAGCAGTTCTTC.

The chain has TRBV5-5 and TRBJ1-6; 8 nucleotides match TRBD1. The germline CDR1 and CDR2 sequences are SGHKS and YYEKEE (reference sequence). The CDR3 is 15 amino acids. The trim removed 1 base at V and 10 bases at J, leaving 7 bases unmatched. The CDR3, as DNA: TGTGCCAGCAGCTTGTTTCCAGGGGGCTCGTCACCCCTCCACTTT. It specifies CASSLFPGGSSPLHF. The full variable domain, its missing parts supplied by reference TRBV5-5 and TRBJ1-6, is DAGVTQSPTHLIKTRGQQVTLRCSPISGHKSVSWYQQVLGQGPQFIFQYYEKEERGRGNFPDRFSARQFPNYSSELNVNALLLGDSALYLCASSLFPGGSSPLHFGNGTRLTVT.

CDR3 residues: CAISVGHKNTEAFF. DNA of the CDR3: TGTGCCATCAGTGTGGGGCACAAGAACACTGAAGCTTTCTTT. V usage is TRBV10-3 and J usage is TRBJ1-1, with a possible D match to TRBD1 (5 bases). Per germline, CDR1 ENHRY and CDR2 SYGVKD. V was clipped by 4 bases and J by 1 base, with 10 bases between them. The CDR3 extends over 14 amino acids.

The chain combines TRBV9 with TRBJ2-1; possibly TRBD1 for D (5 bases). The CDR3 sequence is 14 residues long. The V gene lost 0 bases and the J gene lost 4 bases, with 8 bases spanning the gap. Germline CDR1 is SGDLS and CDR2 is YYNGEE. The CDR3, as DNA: TGTGCCAGCAGCGTAGTGTCAGGGTACAATGAGCAGTTCTTC. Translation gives CASSVVSGYNEQFF.

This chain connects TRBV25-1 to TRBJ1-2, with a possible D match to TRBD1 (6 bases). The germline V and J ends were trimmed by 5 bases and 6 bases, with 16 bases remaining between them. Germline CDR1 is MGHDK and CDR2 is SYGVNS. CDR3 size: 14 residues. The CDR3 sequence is CASSSPGAFHGYTF. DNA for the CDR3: TGTGCCAGCAGTTCCCCAGGGGCGTTCCATGGCTACACCTTC.

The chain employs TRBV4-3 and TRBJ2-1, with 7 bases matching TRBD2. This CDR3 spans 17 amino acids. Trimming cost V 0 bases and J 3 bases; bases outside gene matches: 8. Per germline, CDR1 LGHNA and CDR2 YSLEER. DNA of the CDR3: TGCGCCAGCAGCCAAGATTGGGGGGGGAGGCTCTACAATGAGCAGTTCTTC. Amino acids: CASSQDWGGRLYNEQFF.

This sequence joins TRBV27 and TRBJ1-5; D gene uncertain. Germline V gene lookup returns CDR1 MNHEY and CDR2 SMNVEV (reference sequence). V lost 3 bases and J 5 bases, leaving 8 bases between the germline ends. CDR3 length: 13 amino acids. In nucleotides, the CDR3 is TGTGCCAGCAGTTTGAGGGCGGATCAGCCCCAGCATTTT. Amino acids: CASSLRADQPQHF.

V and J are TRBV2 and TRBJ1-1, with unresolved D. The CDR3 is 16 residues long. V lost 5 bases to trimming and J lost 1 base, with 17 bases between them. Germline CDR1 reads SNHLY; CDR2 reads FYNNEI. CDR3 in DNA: TGTGCCAGCAGTCCTACTCTATTTGGGAGGAACACTGAAGCTTTCTTT. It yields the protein CASSPTLFGRNTEAFF.

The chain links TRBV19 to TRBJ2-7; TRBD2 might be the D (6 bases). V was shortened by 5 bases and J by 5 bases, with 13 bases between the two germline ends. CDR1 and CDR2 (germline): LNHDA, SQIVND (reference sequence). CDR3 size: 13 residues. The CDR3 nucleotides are TGTGCCAGTAGTGCGCGTGGCGGGGACGAGCAGTACGTC. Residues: CASSARGGDEQYV.

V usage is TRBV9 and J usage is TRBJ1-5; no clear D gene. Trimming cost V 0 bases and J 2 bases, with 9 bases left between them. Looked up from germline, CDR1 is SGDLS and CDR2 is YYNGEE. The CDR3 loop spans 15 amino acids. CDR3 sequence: CASSVGGFGNQPQHF. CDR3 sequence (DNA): TGTGCCAGCAGCGTAGGAGGGTTCGGCAATCAGCCCCAGCATTTT.

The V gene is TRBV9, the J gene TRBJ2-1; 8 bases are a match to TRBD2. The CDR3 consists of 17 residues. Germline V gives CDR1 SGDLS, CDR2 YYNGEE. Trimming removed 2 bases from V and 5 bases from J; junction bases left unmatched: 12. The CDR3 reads CASSVWPRGGMDNEQFF. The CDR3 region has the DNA TGTGCCAGCAGCGTTTGGCCCCGCGGGGGGATGGACAATGAGCAGTTCTTC.

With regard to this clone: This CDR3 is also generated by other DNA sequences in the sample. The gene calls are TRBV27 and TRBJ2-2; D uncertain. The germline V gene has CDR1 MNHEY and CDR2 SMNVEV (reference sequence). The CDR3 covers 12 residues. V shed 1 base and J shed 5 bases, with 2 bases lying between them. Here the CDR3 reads CASSLLTGELFF. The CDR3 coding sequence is TGTGCCAGCAGTTTATTAACCGGGGAGCTGTTTTTT.

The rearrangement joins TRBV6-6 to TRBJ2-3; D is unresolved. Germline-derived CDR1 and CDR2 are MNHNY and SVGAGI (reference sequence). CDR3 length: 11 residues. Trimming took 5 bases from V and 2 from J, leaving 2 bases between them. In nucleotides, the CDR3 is TGTGCCAGCAGTCCCACAGATACGCAGTATTTT. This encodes CASSPTDTQYF.

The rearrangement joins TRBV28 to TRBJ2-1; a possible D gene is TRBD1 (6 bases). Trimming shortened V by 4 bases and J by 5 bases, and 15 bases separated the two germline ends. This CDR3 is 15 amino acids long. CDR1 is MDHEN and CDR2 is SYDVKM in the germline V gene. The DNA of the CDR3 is TGTGCCAGCAGTTCTGCAGGGGAAGGAGACAATGAGCAGTTCTTC. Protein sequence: CASSSAGEGDNEQFF.

The CDR3 reads CASSPLPPGMPYGYTF. CDR3 nucleotide sequence: TGTGCCAGCAGTCCCCTCCCTCCGGGGATGCCCTATGGCTACACCTTC. This rearrangement joins TRBV27 to TRBJ1-2; D gene ambiguous. Trimming pared 5 bases from V and 4 bases from J, leaving 20 bases between. The germline gives CDR1 MNHEY, CDR2 SMNVEV (reference sequence). The length of the CDR3 is 16 residues.

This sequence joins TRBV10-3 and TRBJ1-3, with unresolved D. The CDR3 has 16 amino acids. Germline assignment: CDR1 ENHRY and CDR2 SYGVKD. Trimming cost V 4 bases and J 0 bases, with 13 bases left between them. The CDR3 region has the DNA TGTGCCATCAGTGCCGGACGGAGCGGCTCTGGAAACACCATATATTTT. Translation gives CAISAGRSGSGNTIYF.

The CDR3 region is CASSLWVNQPQHF. The CDR3 DNA is TGTGCCAGCAGCTTATGGGTCAATCAGCCCCAGCATTTT. The V call is TRBV7-9, the J call TRBJ1-5; D is uncertain. The CDR3 is 13 residues long. V dropped 2 bases and J dropped 3 bases, with 5 bases sitting between them. Germline lookup yields CDR1 SEHNR and CDR2 FQNEAQ (reference sequence).

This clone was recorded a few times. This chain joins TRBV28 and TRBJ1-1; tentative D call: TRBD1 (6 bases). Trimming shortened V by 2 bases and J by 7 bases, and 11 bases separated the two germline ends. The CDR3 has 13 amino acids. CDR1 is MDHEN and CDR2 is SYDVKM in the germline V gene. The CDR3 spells CASSLDGDIEAFF. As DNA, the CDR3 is TGTGCCAGCAGTTTAGACGGGGACATTGAAGCTTTCTTT.

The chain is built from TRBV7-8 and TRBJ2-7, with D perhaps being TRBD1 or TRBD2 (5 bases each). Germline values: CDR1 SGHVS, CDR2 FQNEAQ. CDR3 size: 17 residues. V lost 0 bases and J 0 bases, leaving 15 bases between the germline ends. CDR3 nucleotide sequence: TGTGCCAGCAGCTTAGCATACCGGGACGAGAACTCCTACGAGCAGTACTTC. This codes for CASSLAYRDENSYEQYF. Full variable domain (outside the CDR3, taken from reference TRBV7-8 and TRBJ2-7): GAGVSQSPRYKVAKRGQDVALRCDPISGHVSLFWYQQALGQGPEFLTYFQNEAQLDKSGLPSDRFFAERPEGSVSTLKIQRTQQEDSAVYLCASSLAYRDENSYEQYFGPGTRLTVT.